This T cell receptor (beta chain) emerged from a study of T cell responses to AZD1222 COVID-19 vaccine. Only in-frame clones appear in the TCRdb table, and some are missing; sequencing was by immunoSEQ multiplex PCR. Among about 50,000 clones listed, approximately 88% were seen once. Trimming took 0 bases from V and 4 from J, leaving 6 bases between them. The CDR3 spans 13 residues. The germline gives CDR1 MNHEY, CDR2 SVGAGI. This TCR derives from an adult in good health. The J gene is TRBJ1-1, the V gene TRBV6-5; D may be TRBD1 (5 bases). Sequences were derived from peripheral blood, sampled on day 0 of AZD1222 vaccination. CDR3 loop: CASSYSRGTEAFF. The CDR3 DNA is TGTGCCAGCAGTTACTCGAGGGGCACTGAAGCTTTCTTT.